What follows are 2 T cell receptor beta chains derived from one specimen sequenced in a study of T cell responses to AZD1222 COVID-19 vaccine. TCRdb keeps only in-frame clones here, not all; method: immunoSEQ multiplex PCR. There are approximately 160,000 clones in the sample; 90% to 95% occur only once, and 5% lies in the top ten. The input for sequencing was peripheral blood, taken on day 0 of AZD1222 vaccination. The receptor source for this set is an adult in good health.

This chain joins TRBV7-3 and TRBJ1-1; D is possibly TRBD1 (6 bases). With 2 bases removed from V and 3 bases from J, the gap between germline ends came to 7 bases. The length of the CDR3 is 13 residues. Germline-derived CDR1 and CDR2 are SGHTA and FQGTGA. CDR3 sequence: CASSLQGHTEAFF. CDR3 coding DNA: TGTGCCAGCAGCTTACAGGGGCACACTGAAGCTTTCTTT.

The V and J genes are TRBV5-1 and TRBJ1-2; D possibly corresponds to TRBD1 (5 bases). The CDR3 has 15 amino acids. Germline CDR1 SGHRS, CDR2 YFSETQ. The germline V and J ends were trimmed by 3 bases and 0 bases, with 12 bases remaining between them. Here the CDR3 reads CASSYGTYANYGYTF. In nucleotides, the CDR3 is TGCGCCAGCAGCTACGGGACCTATGCTAACTATGGCTACACCTTC.